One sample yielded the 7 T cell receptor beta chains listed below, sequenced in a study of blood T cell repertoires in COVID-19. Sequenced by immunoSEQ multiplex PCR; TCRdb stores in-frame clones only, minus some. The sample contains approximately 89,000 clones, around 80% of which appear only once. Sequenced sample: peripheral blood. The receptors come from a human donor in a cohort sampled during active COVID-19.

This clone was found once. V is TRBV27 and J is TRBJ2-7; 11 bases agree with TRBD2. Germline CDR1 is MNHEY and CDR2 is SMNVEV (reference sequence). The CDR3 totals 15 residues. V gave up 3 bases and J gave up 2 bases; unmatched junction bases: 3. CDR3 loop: CASSLTSGIAYEQYF. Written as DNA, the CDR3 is TGTGCCAGCAGTTTGACTAGCGGGATTGCCTACGAGCAGTACTTC.

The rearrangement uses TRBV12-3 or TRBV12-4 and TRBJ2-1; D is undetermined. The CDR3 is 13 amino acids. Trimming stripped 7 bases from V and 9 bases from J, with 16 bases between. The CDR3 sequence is CASNIGSHLEQFF. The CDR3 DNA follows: TGTGCCAGCAATATCGGGTCTCATCTTGAGCAGTTCTTC.

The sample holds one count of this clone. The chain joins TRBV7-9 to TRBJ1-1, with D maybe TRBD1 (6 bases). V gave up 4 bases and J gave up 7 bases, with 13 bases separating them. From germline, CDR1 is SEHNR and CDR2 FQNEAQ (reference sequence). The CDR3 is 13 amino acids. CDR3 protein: CASSSPPQGEAFF. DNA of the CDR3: TGTGCCAGCAGCTCCCCGCCACAGGGTGAAGCTTTCTTT.

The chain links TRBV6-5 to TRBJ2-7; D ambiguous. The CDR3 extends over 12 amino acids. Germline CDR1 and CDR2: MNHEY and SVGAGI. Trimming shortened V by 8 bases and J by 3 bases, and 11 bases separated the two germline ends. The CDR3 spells CASRDTYYEQYF. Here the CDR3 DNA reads TGTGCCAGCCGAGACACTTACTACGAGCAGTACTTC.

Here the CDR3 reads CASSLLRASDYEQYF. The CDR3 DNA sequence: TGTGCCAGCAGTTTACTTAGGGCTAGCGATTACGAGCAGTACTTC. This chain links TRBV7-8 with TRBJ2-7; TRBD2 might be the D (6 bases). Between the trimmed V and J ends, which lost 6 bases and 4 bases, there was a span of 19 bases. The CDR3 loop spans 15 amino acids. The germline V gene has CDR1 SGHVS and CDR2 FQNEAQ.

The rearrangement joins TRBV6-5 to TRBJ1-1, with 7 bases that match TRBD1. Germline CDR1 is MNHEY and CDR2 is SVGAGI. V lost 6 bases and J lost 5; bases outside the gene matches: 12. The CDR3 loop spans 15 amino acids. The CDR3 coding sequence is TGTGCCAGCAGATCGGTACACGCAGGGGGGACTGAAGCTTTCTTT. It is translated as CASRSVHAGGTEAFF.

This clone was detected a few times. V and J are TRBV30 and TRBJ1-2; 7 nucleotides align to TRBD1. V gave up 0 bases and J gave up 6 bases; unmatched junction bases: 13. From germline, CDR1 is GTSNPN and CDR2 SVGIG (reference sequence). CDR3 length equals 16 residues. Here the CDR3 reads CAWSVRMSGGRNGYTF. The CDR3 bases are TGTGCCTGGAGTGTACGGATGTCAGGGGGACGGAATGGCTACACCTTC.